Sequencing of this T cell receptor beta chain was carried out in a study of blood T cell repertoires in COVID-19. The ends were cut back, 6 bases at V and 6 bases at J, with 17 bases in the middle. CDR1 and CDR2 from the germline V gene are SQVTM and ANQGSEA. There are 13 residues in the CDR3. Repertoires were generated with immunoSEQ multiplex PCR, while TCRdb's copy carries only in-frame clones and drops some. The table records around 120,000 clones, around 80% of them present only once. This clone was counted between two and nine times. The sample comprised peripheral blood. V and J are TRBV29-1 and TRBJ1-2; D is uncertain. The receptor comes from a man aged 50 or older with acute or convalescent COVID-19. As DNA, the CDR3 is TGCAGCGTCGTATCCGACGAACGGGATGGCTACACCTTC. Translating gives CSVVSDERDGYTF.